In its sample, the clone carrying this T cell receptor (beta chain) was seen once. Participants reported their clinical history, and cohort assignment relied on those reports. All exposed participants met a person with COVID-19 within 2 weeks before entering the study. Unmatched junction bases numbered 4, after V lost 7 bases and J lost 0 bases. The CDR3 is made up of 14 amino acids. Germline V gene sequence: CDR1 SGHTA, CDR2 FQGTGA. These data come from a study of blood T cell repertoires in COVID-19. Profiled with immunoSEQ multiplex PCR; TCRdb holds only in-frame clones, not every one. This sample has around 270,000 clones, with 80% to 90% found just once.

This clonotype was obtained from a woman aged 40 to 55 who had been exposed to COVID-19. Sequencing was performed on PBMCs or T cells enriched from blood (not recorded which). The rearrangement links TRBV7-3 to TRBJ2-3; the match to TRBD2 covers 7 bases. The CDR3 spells CASTPGGSTDTQYF. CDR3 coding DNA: TGTGCCAGCACCCCCGGGGGGAGCACAGATACGCAGTATTTT.